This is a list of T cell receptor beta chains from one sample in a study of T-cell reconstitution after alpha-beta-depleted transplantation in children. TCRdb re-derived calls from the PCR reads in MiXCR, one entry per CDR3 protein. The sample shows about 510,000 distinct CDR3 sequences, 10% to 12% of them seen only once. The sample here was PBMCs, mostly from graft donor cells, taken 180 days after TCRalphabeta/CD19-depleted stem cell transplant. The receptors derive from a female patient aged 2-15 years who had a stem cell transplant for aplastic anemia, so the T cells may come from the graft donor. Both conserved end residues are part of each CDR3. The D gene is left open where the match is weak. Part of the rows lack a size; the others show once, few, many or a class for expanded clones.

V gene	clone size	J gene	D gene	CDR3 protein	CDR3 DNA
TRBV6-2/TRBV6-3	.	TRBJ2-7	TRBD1	CASSGSPTGNEQYF	TGTGCCAGCAGCGGATCACCGACAGGGAACGAGCAGTACTTC
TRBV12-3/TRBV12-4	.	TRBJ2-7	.	CASSLARTARDEQYF	TGTGCCAGCAGTTTAGCGAGGACAGCAAGAGACGAGCAGTACTTC
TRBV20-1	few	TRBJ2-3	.	CSARPLVGAGTDTQYF	TGCAGTGCTAGACCTCTTGTGGGAGCGGGCACAGATACGCAGTATTTT
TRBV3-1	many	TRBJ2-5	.	CASSLGPGLGETQYF	TGTGCCAGCAGCCTAGGTCCGGGACTTGGGGAGACCCAGTACTTC
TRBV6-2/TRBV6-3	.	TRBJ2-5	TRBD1	CASRTLGQGGKETQYF	TGTGCCAGCAGAACACTCGGACAGGGGGGTAAGGAGACCCAGTACTTC
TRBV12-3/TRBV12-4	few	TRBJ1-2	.	CASRGASNYGYTF	TGTGCCAGCAGGGGAGCTTCTAACTATGGCTACACCTTC
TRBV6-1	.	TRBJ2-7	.	CASKDRDSYEQYF	TGTGCCAGCAAGGACAGAGACTCCTACGAGCAGTACTTC
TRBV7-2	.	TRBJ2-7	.	CASSWGHPGTEQYF	TGTGCCAGCAGCTGGGGACACCCGGGCACCGAGCAGTACTTC
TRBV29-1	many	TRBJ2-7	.	CSVEDRGSSSSYEQYF	TGCAGCGTTGAAGATCGGGGCTCCTCCAGCTCCTACGAGCAGTACTTC
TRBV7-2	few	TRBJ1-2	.	CASSVNQGYYGYTF	TGTGCCAGCAGCGTCAATCAGGGATACTATGGCTACACCTTC
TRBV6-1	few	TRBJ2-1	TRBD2	CASGTSGLSYNEQFF	TGTGCCAGCGGAACTAGCGGGCTCTCCTACAATGAGCAGTTCTTC
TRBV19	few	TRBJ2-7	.	CASSMEDGSSYEQYF	TGTGCCAGTAGTATGGAAGACGGGAGCTCCTACGAGCAGTACTTC
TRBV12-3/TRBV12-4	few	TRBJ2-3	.	CASSSRDGDTQYF	TGTGCCAGCAGTTCCCGGGACGGTGATACGCAGTATTTT
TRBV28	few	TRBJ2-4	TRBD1	CASSPGTVLAKNIQYF	TGTGCCAGCAGTCCCGGGACAGTATTAGCCAAAAACATTCAGTACTTC
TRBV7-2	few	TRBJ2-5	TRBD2	CASRQAGAETQYF	TGTGCCAGCAGGCAAGCGGGAGCGGAGACCCAGTACTTC
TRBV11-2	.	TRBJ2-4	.	CASSLGPGYFFVKNIQYF	TGTGCCAGCAGCTTAGGACCAGGGTATTTTTTTGTCAAAAACATTCAGTACTTC
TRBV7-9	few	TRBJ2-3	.	CASSLEGLTTDTQYF	TGTGCCAGCAGCTTAGAAGGGTTAACGACAGATACGCAGTATTTT
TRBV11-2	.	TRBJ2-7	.	CASSLGGSRSYEQYF	TGTGCCAGCAGCTTAGGGGGTAGCCGCTCCTACGAGCAGTACTTC
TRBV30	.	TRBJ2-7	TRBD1	CAWSALVRGRPYEQYF	TGTGCCTGGAGTGCACTCGTCAGGGGGCGCCCCTACGAGCAGTACTTC